The source of this TCR beta chain is a study of cytomegalovirus exposure and HLA in healthy donors. The primer mix had 60 Vbeta and 13 Jbeta primers. Generated by immunoSEQ multiplex PCR, the TCRdb table keeps only in-frame clones and is missing some. Of some 41,000 clones listed, 60% to 75% were seen once; the top ten hold roughly 4%. This CDR3 is 17 amino acids long. From germline, CDR1 is SNHLY and CDR2 FYNNEI. The J segment lost 8 bases and the V segment lost 6 bases, leaving 16 bases of the junction unmatched. The receptor comes from a man in his forties or fifties in good health and CMV-seronegative. This rearrangement joins TRBV2 to TRBJ1-4; 9 nucleotides align to TRBD1. Sequenced: PBMCs. CDR3 region: CASRKPGQGSYREKLFF. The CDR3 DNA is TGTGCCAGCAGGAAGCCGGGACAGGGTAGTTATCGAGAAAAACTGTTTTTT.